The 20 T cell receptor beta chains below all came from one sample that was sequenced in a study of metastatic and nonmetastatic thyroid tumors. Thyroid surgery was performed in patients who had received no treatment beforehand. TCRdb re-called the PCR reads through MiXCR. The data hold 43,000 or so clones, with roughly 16% observed a single time. Sequencing input: blood. These receptors were collected from a female donor with papillary thyroid cancer or a benign thyroid nodule (not recorded which). Some clones in this sample may be carry-over from other donors' samples.

This clone was detected many times. V usage is TRBV28 and J usage is TRBJ1-2; TRBD1 matches at 11 bases. V lost 3 bases to trimming and J lost 10 bases; unmatched junction nucleotides: 7. The CDR3 extends over 14 amino acids. In germline, CDR1 is MDHEN, CDR2 SYDVKM. CDR3 DNA sequence: TGTGCCAGCAGTTTGGGGACAGGGGGTTGGTACTACACCTTC. This gives the protein CASSLGTGGWYYTF.

The chain employs TRBV4-2 and TRBJ2-1, with 14 bases aligning to TRBD2. This CDR3 has 19 amino acids. Trimming removed 4 bases from V and 1 base from J; junction bases left unmatched: 9. The germline gives CDR1 LGHNA, CDR2 YNFKEQ. CDR3 residues: CASSLSGLAGDRSYNEQFF. In DNA, the CDR3 is TGTGCCAGCAGCCTTTCGGGACTAGCGGGAGATAGGTCCTACAATGAGCAGTTCTTC.

The CDR3 spells CASSEEDRLSPLHF. In nucleotides, the CDR3 is TGTGCCAGCAGTGAGGAGGACAGGCTGTCACCCCTCCACTTT. The V gene is TRBV25-1, the J gene TRBJ1-6; TRBD1 matches 7 bases. The junction had 6 bases not matched to a gene; V was cut back by 3 bases and J by 10 bases. CDR3 size: 14 residues. Germline V gene lookup returns CDR1 MGHDK and CDR2 SYGVNS.

The sample holds many counts of this clone. CDR3 sequence (DNA): TGTGCCAGCAGCGAGCGGCTGGGAACAGATACGCAGTATTTT. Amino acids: CASSERLGTDTQYF. The gene calls are TRBV6-1 and TRBJ2-3; D perhaps matches TRBD2 (5 bases). Between the trimmed V and J ends, which lost 6 bases and 3 bases, there was a span of 13 bases. CDR1 is MNHNS, CDR2 SASEGT, per germline. The CDR3 contains 14 residues.

Remarks on this clone: A junction boundary mismatches the germline segment, possibly from a read error. The V call is TRBV18, the J call TRBJ1-1, with no clear D. The CDR3 sequence is 13 residues long. Germline CDR1 reads KGHSH; CDR2 reads LQKENI. CDR3 amino acids: CAGSQMVNTEAFF. The CDR3 DNA reads as TGTGCCGGCTCCCAAATGGTGAACACTGAAGCTTTCTTT.

This clone was picked up many times. V usage is TRBV29-1 and J usage is TRBJ2-5; possibly TRBD2 for D (5 bases). V lost 5 bases, J lost 5 bases, and 12 bases lay in between. The CDR3 has 12 amino acids. From germline, CDR1 is SQVTM and CDR2 ANQGSEA. The CDR3 DNA reads TGCAGCGTTTCACTAGAGATGGAGACCCAGTACTTC. Protein: CSVSLEMETQYF.

A word on this clone: A junction boundary mismatches the germline segment, possibly from a read error. This chain joins TRBV10-2 and TRBJ2-3; tentatively, D is TRBD2 (5 bases). The CDR3 runs 13 residues. Germline assignment: CDR1 WSHSY and CDR2 SAAADI. CDR3 sequence reads: CGSSEGRKDTQYF. CDR3 bases: TGCGGCAGCAGTGAGGGCCGAAAAGATACGCAGTATTTT.

This clone was counted only a few times. Other DNA sequences from this sample encode an identical CDR3 as well. The chain carries TRBV6-5 and TRBJ1-2; TRBD1 is a possible D gene (6 bases). CDR1 and CDR2 (germline): MNHEY, SVGAGI. The CDR3 is 13 amino acids. The V end was cut by 0 bases, the J end by 11 bases, with 13 bases between. CDR3 bases: TGTGCCAGCAGTTACTCTAGAGTAGGGGGATACACCTTC. This translates into CASSYSRVGGYTF.

This clone was detected a few times. The gene calls are TRBV10-1 and TRBJ2-6, with no clear D. CDR3 length equals 13 residues. Germline CDR1 and CDR2: WNHNN and SYGVQD (reference sequence). V was clipped by 3 bases and J by 4 bases, with 4 bases between them. Written as DNA, the CDR3 is TGCGCCAGCAGTGAAACCGGGGCCAACGTCCTGACTTTC. It yields the protein CASSETGANVLTF.

The chain has TRBV4-2 and TRBJ2-3; TRBD2 is a possible D gene (5 bases). CDR3 length: 16 residues. Trimming stripped 1 base from V and 0 bases from J, with 11 bases between. In germline, CDR1 is LGHNA, CDR2 YNFKEQ. The DNA of the CDR3 is TGTGCCAGCAGCCAAGGGACTCGACCTAGCACAGATACGCAGTATTTT. This codes for CASSQGTRPSTDTQYF.

This clone has at least ten counts. V and J are TRBV19 and TRBJ2-5, with 8 bases aligning to TRBD1. The V segment lost 10 bases and the J segment 12 bases; nucleotides outside the gene matches: 13. Per the germline V gene, CDR1 is LNHDA and CDR2 is SQIVND (reference sequence). CDR3 length equals 12 residues. CDR3 region: CAKMFRQGAKYF. Here the CDR3 DNA reads TGTGCCAAAATGTTCCGGCAGGGGGCTAAGTACTTC. The whole variable domain, remainder taken from reference TRBV19 and TRBJ2-5, is DGGITQSPKYLFRKEGQNVTLSCEQNLNHDAMYWYRQDPGQGLRLIYYSQIVNDFQKGDIAEGYSVSREKKESFPLTVTSAQKNPTAFYLCAKMFRQGAKYFGPGTRLLVL.

The sample holds a few counts of this clone. Since a much larger clone is just one base distant, this may be a read error. The V call is TRBV14, the J call TRBJ1-3, with a weak D call TRBD1 (5 bases). Germline CDR1 is SGHDN and CDR2 is FVKESK. The CDR3 covers 17 residues. V dropped 4 bases and J dropped 0 bases, with 16 bases sitting between them. The CDR3 bases are TGTGCCAGCAGCCGAGAATGGGGGGTGAACTCTGGAAACACCATATATTTT. Translating it yields CASSREWGVNSGNTIYF.

This clone was counted between two and nine times. J is TRBJ1-2 and V is TRBV6-1; the D gene is possibly TRBD1 (5 bases). Germline V gene data show CDR1 as MNHNS and CDR2 as SASEGT. V was cut by 3 bases and J by 2 bases, with 22 bases left in between. This CDR3 spans 18 amino acids. The CDR3 loop is CASSDLAGQGRRNYGYTF. DNA of the CDR3: TGTGCCAGCAGTGATCTTGCTGGGCAGGGTAGGAGGAACTATGGCTACACCTTC.

This clone was recorded once. The chain couples TRBV11-2 to TRBJ2-1; 11 bases align to TRBD2. The germline gives CDR1 SGHAT, CDR2 FQNNGV. Trimming at V came to 4 bases and at J to 5 bases, leaving 4 bases not matched to a gene. The CDR3 is 15 amino acids. The CDR3 here is CASSSGLAGDNEQFF. DNA for the CDR3: TGTGCCAGCAGCTCAGGACTAGCGGGCGACAATGAGCAGTTCTTC. Full variable domain (outside the CDR3, taken from reference TRBV11-2 and TRBJ2-1): EAGVAQSPRYKIIEKRQSVAFWCNPISGHATLYWYQQILGQGPKLLIQFQNNGVVDDSQLPKDRFSAERLKGVDSTLKIQPAKLEDSAVYLCASSSGLAGDNEQFFGPGTRLTVL.

This clone has more than one count but fewer than ten. A read error may be the cause here, since a much bigger clone is one base away. The chain carries TRBV19 and TRBJ1-1; D is ambiguous. V lost 7 bases and J 2 bases, leaving 14 bases between the germline ends. The CDR3 runs 14 residues. Per germline, CDR1 LNHDA and CDR2 SQIVND (reference sequence). As DNA, the CDR3 is TGTGCCAGTAATCGCCCCGAGACAAACACTGAAGCTTTCTTT. This codes for CASNRPETNTEAFF.

This clone showed up many times. This chain joins TRBV7-2 and TRBJ1-4, with D perhaps TRBD1 (5 bases). Germline CDR1 SGHTA, CDR2 FQGNSA. This CDR3 is built from 12 residues. V dropped 4 bases and J dropped 8 bases, with 8 bases sitting between them. Here the CDR3 DNA reads TGTGCCAGCAGCTCAGGGAGGGAAAAACTGTTTTTT. Translated: CASSSGREKLFF.

The sample holds many counts of this clone. The chain carries TRBV20-1 and TRBJ1-1; D perhaps matches TRBD1 (5 bases). The length of the CDR3 is 14 residues. Trimming took 5 bases from V and 4 from J, leaving 17 bases between them. CDR1 and CDR2 (germline): DFQATT, SNEGSKA (reference sequence). CDR3 nucleotides: TGCAGTGCTCAAGCAGAATCGGGGGTCACTGAAGCTTTCTTT. It encodes CSAQAESGVTEAFF.

This clone was counted many times. The chain uses TRBV20-1 and TRBJ2-6; 8 bases are a match to TRBD1. V gave up 0 bases and J gave up 1 base; unmatched junction bases: 11. Germline V gene sequence: CDR1 DFQATT, CDR2 SNEGSKA (reference sequence). The CDR3 is 19 amino acids. As DNA, the CDR3 is TGCAGTGCTAGAGATTTGACCGAGACAGGGGTGTCTGGGGCCAACGTCCTGACTTTC. It specifies CSARDLTETGVSGANVLTF.

Within the sample, this clone is medium-sized. The identical CDR3 is also encoded by other nucleotide sequences in the sample. The V and J genes are TRBV6-1 and TRBJ2-7; TRBD1 agrees at 8 bases. Germline CDR1 and CDR2: MNHNS and SASEGT. V lost 4 bases, J lost 7 bases, and 12 bases stayed unmatched. This CDR3 contains 15 residues. CDR3 in amino acids: CASSASGTGAWEQYF. CDR3 DNA sequence: TGTGCCAGCAGTGCCTCCGGGACAGGAGCCTGGGAGCAGTACTTC.

In its sample, this clone was seen a few times. A junction boundary mismatches the germline segment, possibly from a read error. The genes are TRBV6-5 and TRBJ1-3; weak D call: TRBD1 (5 bases). CDR1 and CDR2 from the germline V gene are MNHEY and SVGAGI. The CDR3 is 17 residues long. The DNA of the CDR3 is TGTGCCAGCAGCTACTCTCTTCAGGGTAGAGGTGGAAACACCATATATTTT. It encodes CASSYSLQGRGGNTIYF.